Below, one T cell receptor (beta chain) is given with its context. The entry originates in a study of T cell repertoires and Cas9 in healthy adults. Generated by immunoSEQ multiplex PCR, the TCRdb table keeps only in-frame clones and is missing some. The sample includes 20,000 to 25,000 clones, roughly nine tenths seen only once; the top ten take around 0.71%. The sample comprised CD4+ effector T cells (CD127+, CD25-, CD137-, CD154-) from PBMCs; culture status not recorded. The receptor was isolated from a human donor in good health.

This CDR3 reads CASSQEGTGLSYEQYF. The CDR3 DNA is TGTGCCAGCAGCCAAGAAGGGACAGGGCTTTCCTACGAGCAGTACTTC. This chain uses TRBV4-2 with TRBJ2-7; TRBD1 matches at 9 bases. This CDR3 has 16 amino acids. Germline V CDR1 and CDR2: LGHNA, YNFKEQ. J gave up 1 base and V 0 bases, and 4 bases lay outside the gene matches.